This T cell receptor beta chain originates from a study of cytomegalovirus exposure and HLA in healthy donors (dated by TCRdb to about 2017). The study in broad terms: In an earlier analysis of around 540 of the donors, 250 to 300 Gb of sequence data and 90 million to 120 million unique TCR beta sequences from 180 million or so T cells were reported. Approximately 330 gigabases of sequencing data and approximately 92 million unique TCR sequences made up an early release that covered several hundred HLA-typed donors. Of the roughly 410 genotyped donors, more than 75% were placed in the genetic ancestry cluster associated with self-reported Caucasian donors. The aim of the study was to test whether cataloging public T cell receptors could identify signatures of past pathogen exposure. The T cell repertoires of several hundred subjects were profiled by immunosequencing and related to cytomegalovirus serostatus. A separate validation cohort of over a hundred different subjects was used in addition to the approximately 640-subject first cohort. High-throughput TCR immunosequencing, statistical association of individual TCRs with disease status, and machine learning were combined to predict cytomegalovirus infection status. In a later analysis, previously published TCR beta repertoires from 666 donors were re-analyzed and high-resolution HLA genotyping was added so that TCR occurrence patterns could be studied. The later analysis used no new phenotypic data to find candidate immune exposures, relying instead on TCR beta sequences and their occurrence across donors. An earlier analysis of about 620 of the donors applied high-throughput TCR beta sequencing to assess whether each TCR beta V gene segment acted as functional or pseudogenic. Donor age, sex, ethnicity and CMV serostatus were compiled together with the repertoire data. A later genetic analysis took genome-wide SNP genotypes for 398 of the 666 donors and used that subset as a discovery cohort. Every repertoire in the discovery cohort had been generated on one and the same sequencing platform. HLA typing included class I and class II loci at four-digit resolution. Typing coverage differed by locus: A, B, C, DRB1 and DQB1 were typed in roughly 620-630 donors, DQA1 in roughly 510, DPA1 in around 600, and DPB1 in just under 490. About five DR-DQ haplotypes were treated as single units for association and clustering because of strong linkage in the cohort. On average, 235,054 unique TCR beta nucleotide sequences were sequenced per donor among a few hundred genotyped donors of the cohort, with roughly 20% of those sequences being non-productive.

The cohort was made up of 666 healthy bone marrow donors. Cohort members were all nominally healthy when sampled, although unrecorded immune exposures were likely present. The donor tested CMV seronegative and was one of the 352 seronegative cohort members. A peripheral blood sample was provided by each donor, and peripheral blood mononuclear cells were used for TCR beta sequencing. Genomic DNA extraction from the blood cell samples was performed with the Qiagen DNeasy Blood Extraction Kit. Here is what the overall study found, with its caveats: Because the 87-base-pair reads could not distinguish some IMGT-functional V segments, including TRBV6-2 and TRBV6-3, those segments were excluded. Sequencing depth was assumed to be roughly uniform across donors in the presence/absence analyses, though that assumption may not hold. A cluster of highly shared sequence variants was judged likely to be a technical artifact of the sequencing pipeline. It was suggested by the authors that the approach could potentially be generalized to other disease states and immunological phenotypes. When HLA alleles, especially DR and DQ, strongly co-occurred, TCR associations were difficult to assign to individual alleles. A further reported finding was that TCR beta sequences accurately predicted the HLA-A and HLA-B alleles for most subjects in the first cohort. A later analysis found that most CMV-associated TCR beta chains appeared HLA-restricted, with HLA associations seemingly driven largely by CMV exposure. The classifier was reported to diagnose cytomegalovirus status with high specificity and sensitivity in both the original cohort and the validation cohort. A few of the identified cytomegalovirus-associated TCR beta chains were confirmed in vitro to be specific for cytomegalovirus antigens. Most TCR sequences were observed very rarely across donors, whereas some public TCRs were present in many individuals. Correlated functional status among segregating V segments might be attributable to linkage disequilibrium, but an unknown experimental factor could not be ruled out. In a later genetic analysis, fewer N-insertions in productive TCRs were reported among donors in an Asian-associated ancestry cluster than the roughly 640-donor mean. Because HLA typing was unavailable for some donors at each locus, only the typed subset was used in association tests. A later analysis reported that several top co-occurrence clusters appeared linked to parvovirus B19, influenza, CMV and Epstein-Barr virus. Because counts were too low, roughly 16 rarely observed V segments, including chromosome 9 orphons, were excluded from the earlier analysis of around 640 of the donors. In an earlier analysis of approximately 590 of the donors, most TCR beta V segments were observed in productive rearrangements about 90% or about 30% of the time, broadly matching IMGT annotations. A later analysis associated 16,951 TCR beta sequences with specific HLA alleles at a false discovery rate of 0.05. The cohort was sequenced for TCR beta chains only, and without alpha or paired-chain data the features that could be detected were limited. A later analysis found that TCR association rates varied across HLA loci, with DRB1 alleles showing the most associated TCRs and HLA-C alleles the fewest. In the study, about 150 TCR beta chains were listed as associated with cytomegalovirus. V-gene and J-gene trimming of TCR beta chains was associated with a missense DCLRE1C variant in a later genetic analysis, and the association was replicated in an independent cohort. In a later analysis, HLA-associated TCR beta chains showed more clonal expansion and lower generation probabilities than non-associated chains that were equally common. Immune exposure information for the cohort was limited to CMV serostatus.

V was cut back by 5 bases and J by 3 bases, leaving a gap of 14 bases between them. Reading the germline V gene (reference sequence) gives CDR1 SEHNR and CDR2 FQNEAQ. CDR3 length: 15 amino acids, cysteine to phenylalanine. Solely the CDR3 DNA is kept, with 45 bases framed from the first base. The method was the immunoSEQ multiplex PCR assay. A mixture of 60 forward primers for TCR Vbeta segments and 13 reverse primers for TCR Jbeta segments was used in the multiplex PCR. The CDR3 region of rearranged TCR beta genes was amplified from genomic DNA with a multiplex PCR assay. Amplified TCR beta libraries were sequenced as 87-base-pair reads on the Illumina HiSeq System. The published analysis was carried out like this. In a later analysis, roughly 80 million unique TCR beta chains were counted across the 650 to 700 repertoires, and about 9.9 million of these chains were shared by at least two donors. To remove PCR and sequencing errors, raw reads were error-corrected and collapsed into unique sequences using a nearest-neighbor algorithm that merged closely related sequences. To assign V, D and J gene segments, CDR3 sequences were aligned to IMGT reference sequences. For a sequence to be retained, a match of at least six nucleotides was required to both a V gene segment and a J gene segment. A rearrangement counted as productive if the CDR3 had no stop codons and remained in frame with V and J, and every other rearrangement counted as non-productive. CDR3 was defined by IMGT convention, running from the second conserved V-encoded cysteine to the conserved J-encoded phenylalanine. Sequences without an unambiguous match to a single V gene segment were excluded from the earlier analysis of 450 to 750 of the donors. An earlier analysis of some 610 of the donors called V segments functional above 56.7% productive rearrangements and segregating when the between-donor standard deviation exceeded 5%. A statistical classification framework was built to diagnose cytomegalovirus status from the catalog of TCR beta chain sequences. A later analysis assigned V and J genes by comparing TCR nucleotide sequences with IMGT/GENE-DB human TR gene sequences. Using the TCRdist pipeline, a later analysis assigned CDR3 sequences along with most-parsimonious VDJ recombination scenarios. In a later analysis, each TCR beta chain was defined by its CDR3 amino acid sequence together with its V-gene family, and reads lacking a unique V-gene family were excluded. A later analysis removed 592 highly shared, low-generation-probability nucleotide sequences to deal with suspected cross-contamination and a sequencing artifact. In a later analysis, a clonal expansion index for each public chain was calculated from normalized within-repertoire ranks of inferred template counts. In a later analysis, generation probabilities were computed using a VDJ recombination model fitted to out-of-frame rearrangements, and the results were checked against IGoR. A later analysis scored TCR-TCR, TCR-HLA and TCR-CMV co-occurrence with hypergeometric tests, applying a repertoire-size bias correction to TCR pairs. To estimate false discovery rates, a later analysis permuted the HLA or CMV assignments 20 times. In a later analysis, co-occurring TCRs were grouped using DBSCAN, with TCRdist sequence similarity added in when clustering inside HLA-allele-positive subsets. Repertoires with fewer than 30,000 or more than 120,000 public chains, plus five repertoires with anomalous nucleotide sharing, were excluded from co-occurrence clustering. The table was pulled from immuneACCESS by TCRdb, which kept in-frame rearrangements only. Such tables lose some clones; where checked, under half of the loss comes from unresolved V genes, and the rest has no known cause. The V and J calls and clone size are taken from that table; D and trimming were inferred from the DNA. The sample includes about 190,000 clones, with approximately 86% observed a single time. The ten largest clonotypes hold under 2% of the sample.

Details on this clone: Its antigen has not been determined. Per-base qualities were not stored, and no clone one base away is much larger.

The rearrangement combines TRBV7-9 with TRBJ1-3, and the D gene may be TRBD1, 6 bases matching. Material: PBMCs. This receptor was identified in a woman aged 18-29 years in good health and CMV-seronegative. In nucleotide form, the sequence is TGTGCCAGCAGCGGTGGGGGACATAATGGAAACACCATATATTTT. This sequence encodes CASSGGGHNGNTIYF.